This T cell receptor (beta chain) stems from a study of PD-L1 blockade in urothelial cancer. Background on the study: Atezolizumab, begun by patients in about 2014, was given at 1,200 mg intravenously every 3 weeks.

The repertoire was sequenced with immunoSEQ multiplex PCR; TCRdb's copy has only in-frame clones and lacks some. This table has approximately 72,000 clones, roughly 86% appearing once. The study, taken as a whole, reports: When pretreatment blood TCR clonality was below the median, it predicted better survival.

With regard to this clone: No antigen is known for it. A much more abundant neighbour one base away suggests this may be a read error.

Regarding time point: pretreatment peripheral blood. This sequence was found in a man aged 60-69 years with urothelial cancer. The source was PBMCs, collected around atezolizumab (anti-PD-L1) treatment.

This chain's CDR3 is CASSIDRVSGKKLFF. The CDR3 DNA is TGCGCCAGCAGCATAGACAGGGTCTCGGGGAAAAAACTGTTTTTT. The rearrangement uses TRBV5-1 and TRBJ1-4; TRBD1 matches at 7 bases. The CDR3 runs 15 residues. The V gene end was trimmed by 4 bases and the J gene end by 9 bases; junction bases not matched to a gene: 12. Germline V gives CDR1 SGHRS, CDR2 YFSETQ.